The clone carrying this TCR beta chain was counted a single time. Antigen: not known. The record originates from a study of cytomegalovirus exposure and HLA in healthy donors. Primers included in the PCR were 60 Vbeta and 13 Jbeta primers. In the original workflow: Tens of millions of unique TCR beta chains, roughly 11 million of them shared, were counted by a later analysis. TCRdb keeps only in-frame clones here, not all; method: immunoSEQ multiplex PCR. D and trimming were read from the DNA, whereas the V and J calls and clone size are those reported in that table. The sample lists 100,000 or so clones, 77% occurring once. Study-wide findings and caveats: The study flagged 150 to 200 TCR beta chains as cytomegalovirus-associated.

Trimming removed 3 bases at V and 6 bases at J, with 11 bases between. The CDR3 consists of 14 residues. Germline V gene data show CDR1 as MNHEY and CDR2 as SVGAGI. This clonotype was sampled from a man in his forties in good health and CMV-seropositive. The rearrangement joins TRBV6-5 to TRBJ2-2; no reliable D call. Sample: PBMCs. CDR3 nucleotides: TGTGCCAGCAGTTATCGCGTCGCCGCCGGGGAGCTGTTTTTT. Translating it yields CASSYRVAAGELFF.